Below, 15 T cell receptor beta chains from the same sample are listed, as sequenced in a study of shared clonotypes between healthy human individuals. Profiled with immunoSEQ multiplex PCR; TCRdb holds only in-frame clones, not every one. The repertoire holds a few million clones, with approximately 95% as singletons. The sequenced material came from naive CD4+ T cells from PBMCs. Subset of the sample: CD45RA+ positively selected. The receptor set was obtained from a man aged 18-30 years in good health. Some clones in this sample may be carry-over from other donors' samples.

The chain links TRBV6-1 to TRBJ2-3; 10 nucleotides align to TRBD2. The germline V gene has CDR1 MNHNS and CDR2 SASEGT. The CDR3 has 15 residues. The trim removed 6 bases at V and 4 bases at J, leaving 7 bases unmatched. The CDR3 DNA reads as TGTGCCAGCAGCCTAATAGCGGGAGGCCCAGATACGCAGTATTTT. It yields the protein CASSLIAGGPDTQYF.

The J gene is TRBJ2-2, the V gene TRBV2; D possibly corresponds to TRBD2 (5 bases). Deletions cut 1 base from V and 8 bases from J, with 8 bases between. The length of the CDR3 is 13 residues. The germline CDR1 and CDR2 sequences are SNHLY and FYNNEI. CDR3: CASSEGVAGELFF. CDR3 in DNA: TGTGCCAGCAGTGAAGGAGTAGCGGGGGAGCTGTTTTTT.

V and J are TRBV5-1 and TRBJ2-1; possible D gene TRBD1, 6 bases. Trimming removed 5 bases from V and 0 bases from J, with 12 bases in between. The CDR3 is 15 amino acids. The germline V gene encodes CDR1 SGHRS and CDR2 YFSETQ. In nucleotides, the CDR3 is TGCGCCAGCAGTCAGGGGCAGAGCTCCTACAATGAGCAGTTCTTC. As protein: CASSQGQSSYNEQFF.

The CDR3 sequence: CASSLGRTPGEQYF. The CDR3 DNA sequence: TGTGCCAGCAGCTTGGGTCGGACCCCGGGCGAGCAGTACTTC. V usage is TRBV5-6 and J usage is TRBJ2-7; D gene unclear. V was clipped by 0 bases and J by 6 bases, with 13 bases between them. The germline V gene encodes CDR1 SGHDT and CDR2 YYEEEE. This CDR3 has 14 amino acids.

CDR3 in amino acids: CASSESWQKETQYF. The CDR3 region has the DNA TGCGCCAGCAGTGAGTCGTGGCAGAAAGAGACCCAGTACTTC. The chain links TRBV10-2 to TRBJ2-5; D call uncertain. Germline V CDR1 and CDR2: WSHSY, SAAADI. The V end was cut by 0 bases, the J end by 3 bases, with 8 bases between. CDR3 length: 14 amino acids.

The chain is built from TRBV28 and TRBJ2-7; 7 bases line up with TRBD1. The trim removed 4 bases at V and 2 bases at J, leaving 11 bases unmatched. The CDR3 totals 16 residues. CDR1 is MDHEN and CDR2 is SYDVKM in the germline V gene. CDR3 amino acids: CASSSPGQARAYEQYF. Here the CDR3 DNA reads TGTGCCAGCAGTTCCCCAGGACAGGCCAGGGCCTACGAGCAGTACTTC.

This clone was counted only a few times. The V gene is TRBV30, the J gene TRBJ1-1; 8 bases fit TRBD1. The junction had 13 bases not matched to a gene; V was cut back by 8 bases and J by 5 bases. This CDR3 has 14 amino acids. From germline, CDR1 is GTSNPN and CDR2 SVGIG (reference sequence). The CDR3 DNA sequence: TGTGCCCGTTCCGAGACAGGGGCTGGAACTGAAGCTTTCTTT. Translation: CARSETGAGTEAFF.

V gene TRBV5-1 combines with J gene TRBJ2-2; TRBD2 is a possible D gene (5 bases). Germline lookup yields CDR1 SGHRS and CDR2 YFSETQ. The CDR3 is made up of 18 amino acids. Trimming left V 0 bases short and J 3 bases short, with 18 bases between. CDR3 DNA sequence: TGCGCCAGCAGCTTGGAAGTATCGGGCCTCGGGGACACCGGGGAGCTGTTTTTT. Translated: CASSLEVSGLGDTGELFF. Based on the CDR3 plus reference TRBV5-1 and TRBJ2-2, the full variable domain is KAGVTQTPRYLIKTRGQQVTLSCSPISGHRSVSWYQQTPGQGLQFLFEYFSETQRNKGNFPGRFSGRQFSNSRSEMNVSTLELGDSALYLCASSLEVSGLGDTGELFFGEGSRLTVL.

The chain has TRBV19 and TRBJ1-5, with D perhaps TRBD1 (5 bases). The CDR3 runs 14 residues. Trimming removed 10 bases from V and 3 bases from J, with 16 bases in between. CDR1 and CDR2 from the germline V gene are LNHDA and SQIVND (reference sequence). Written as DNA, the CDR3 is TGTGCCACCAGAATGGGGGTTGACAATCAGCCCCAGCATTTT. Protein: CATRMGVDNQPQHF.

Turning to this clone: Within the sample, other DNA sequences also encode this same CDR3. This chain uses TRBV5-1 with TRBJ2-5, with 8 nucleotides matching TRBD1. Germline assignment: CDR1 SGHRS and CDR2 YFSETQ. This CDR3 comprises 13 residues. Unmatched junction bases numbered 0, after V lost 1 base and J lost 4 bases. CDR3 bases: TGCGCCAGCAGCTTGCAGGGGGCAGAGACCCAGTACTTC. This translates into CASSLQGAETQYF.

This rearrangement joins TRBV5-6 to TRBJ2-3; the match to TRBD1 covers 9 bases. Per the germline V gene, CDR1 is SGHDT and CDR2 is YYEEEE. V gave up 4 bases and J gave up 4 bases; unmatched junction bases: 7. This CDR3 comprises 15 residues. The CDR3 spells CASSTGTGSADTQYF. CDR3 bases: TGTGCCAGCAGCACCGGGACAGGGTCGGCAGATACGCAGTATTTT.

The chain uses TRBV29-1 and TRBJ2-2; 7 nucleotides align to TRBD2. The V gene's germline CDR1 is SQVTM and CDR2 ANQGSEA. The CDR3 consists of 14 residues. V was clipped by 6 bases and J by 6 bases; unmatched bases: 10. CDR3 amino acids: CSVKRRERAGELFF. CDR3 coding DNA: TGCAGCGTCAAGCGGCGGGAGCGGGCCGGGGAGCTGTTTTTT.

V gene TRBV15 combines with J gene TRBJ1-5; no firm D call. This CDR3 is built from 15 residues. The germline V gene has CDR1 LNHNV and CDR2 YYDKDF (reference sequence). V was trimmed by 1 base and J by 0 bases, leaving 7 bases between them. The CDR3 loop is CATSRVSYSNQPQHF. The CDR3 nucleotides are TGTGCCACCAGCAGAGTCAGCTATAGCAATCAGCCCCAGCATTTT.

This chain joins TRBV5-1 and TRBJ2-3, with TRBD2 matching 13 bases. The CDR3 is 18 amino acids. Losses at the gene ends were 2 bases for V and 3 bases for J; bases not matched to a gene: 9. CDR1 and CDR2 from the germline V gene are SGHRS and YFSETQ. The CDR3 DNA reads TGCGCCAGCAGCTTCAGACTAGCGGGAGGAGGGGGGACAGATACGCAGTATTTT. Its protein product is CASSFRLAGGGGTDTQYF.

The gene calls are TRBV6-5 and TRBJ2-7; D is possibly TRBD1 (5 bases). V was shortened by 0 bases and J by 1 base, with 13 bases between the two germline ends. The CDR3 length is 16 residues. CDR1 and CDR2 from the germline V gene are MNHEY and SVGAGI. In nucleotides, the CDR3 is TGTGCCAGCAGTTACTCGGCGGACACGATTTCCTACGAGCAGTACTTC. Residues: CASSYSADTISYEQYF.